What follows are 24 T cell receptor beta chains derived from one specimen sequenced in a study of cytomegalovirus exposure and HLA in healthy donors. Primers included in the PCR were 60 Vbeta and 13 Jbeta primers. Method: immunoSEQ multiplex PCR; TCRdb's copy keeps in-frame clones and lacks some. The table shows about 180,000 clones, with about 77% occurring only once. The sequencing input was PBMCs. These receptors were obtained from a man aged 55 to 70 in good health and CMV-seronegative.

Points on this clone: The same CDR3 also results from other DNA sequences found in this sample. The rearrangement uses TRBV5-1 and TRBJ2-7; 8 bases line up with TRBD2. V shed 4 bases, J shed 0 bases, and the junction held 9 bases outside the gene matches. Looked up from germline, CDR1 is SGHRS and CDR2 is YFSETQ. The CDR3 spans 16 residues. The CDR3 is CASSGGLGPSSYEQYF. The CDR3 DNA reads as TGCGCCAGCAGCGGGGGACTAGGCCCTAGCTCCTACGAGCAGTACTTC.

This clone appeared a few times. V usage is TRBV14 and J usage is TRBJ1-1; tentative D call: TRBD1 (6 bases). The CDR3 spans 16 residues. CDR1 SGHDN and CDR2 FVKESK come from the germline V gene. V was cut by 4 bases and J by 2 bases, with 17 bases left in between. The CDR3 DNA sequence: TGTGCCAGCAGCCCCCGGGGCGGACAGTTTAACACTGAAGCTTTCTTT. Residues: CASSPRGGQFNTEAFF.

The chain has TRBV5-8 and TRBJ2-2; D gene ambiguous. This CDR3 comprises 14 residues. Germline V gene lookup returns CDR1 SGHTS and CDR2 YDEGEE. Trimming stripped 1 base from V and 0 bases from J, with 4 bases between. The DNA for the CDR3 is TGTGCCAGCAGCTTGTCATCGAACACCGGGGAGCTGTTTTTT. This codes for CASSLSSNTGELFF.

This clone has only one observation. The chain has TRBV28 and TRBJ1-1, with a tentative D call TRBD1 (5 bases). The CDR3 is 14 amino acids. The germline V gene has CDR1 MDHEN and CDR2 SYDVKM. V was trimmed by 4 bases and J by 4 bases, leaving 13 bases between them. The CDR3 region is CASSSRQPLTEAFF. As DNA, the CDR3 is TGTGCCAGCAGTTCGCGACAGCCACTCACTGAAGCTTTCTTT.

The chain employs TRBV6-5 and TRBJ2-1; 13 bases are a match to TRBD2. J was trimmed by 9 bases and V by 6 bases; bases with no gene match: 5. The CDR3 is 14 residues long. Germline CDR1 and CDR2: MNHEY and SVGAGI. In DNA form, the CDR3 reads TGTGCCAGCAGCCCACTAGCGGGGGGGGCTGAGCAGTTCTTC. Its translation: CASSPLAGGAEQFF.

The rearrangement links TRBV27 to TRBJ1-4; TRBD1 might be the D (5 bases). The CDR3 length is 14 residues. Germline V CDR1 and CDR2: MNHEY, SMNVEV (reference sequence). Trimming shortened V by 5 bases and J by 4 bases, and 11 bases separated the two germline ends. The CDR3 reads CASSPPGVNEKLFF. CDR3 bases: TGTGCCAGCAGTCCGCCGGGGGTTAATGAAAAACTGTTTTTT.

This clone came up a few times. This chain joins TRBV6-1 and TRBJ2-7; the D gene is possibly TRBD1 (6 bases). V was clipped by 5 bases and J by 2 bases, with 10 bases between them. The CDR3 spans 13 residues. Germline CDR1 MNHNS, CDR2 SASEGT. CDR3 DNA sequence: TGTGCCAGCAGTAGGACAGTTGCCTACGAGCAGTACTTC. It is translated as CASSRTVAYEQYF.

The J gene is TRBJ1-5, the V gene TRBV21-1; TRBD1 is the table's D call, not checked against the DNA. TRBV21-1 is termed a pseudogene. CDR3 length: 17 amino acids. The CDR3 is CASSKVRMALSNQPQHF. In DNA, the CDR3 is TGTGCCAGCAGCAAAGTAAGAATGGCCCTTAGCAATCAGCCCCAGCATTTT.

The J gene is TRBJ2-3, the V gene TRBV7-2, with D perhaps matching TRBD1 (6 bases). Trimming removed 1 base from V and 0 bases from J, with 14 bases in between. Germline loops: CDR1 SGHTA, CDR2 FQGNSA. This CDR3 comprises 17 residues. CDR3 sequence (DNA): TGTGCCAGCAGCTTAGAGGGGACATACGATAGCACAGATACGCAGTATTTT. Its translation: CASSLEGTYDSTDTQYF. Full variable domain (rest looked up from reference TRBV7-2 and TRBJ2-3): GAGVSQSPSNKVTEKGKDVELRCDPISGHTALYWYRQSLGQGLEFLIYFQGNSAPDKSGLPSDRFSAERTGGSVSTLTIQRTQQEDSAVYLCASSLEGTYDSTDTQYFGPGTRLTVL.

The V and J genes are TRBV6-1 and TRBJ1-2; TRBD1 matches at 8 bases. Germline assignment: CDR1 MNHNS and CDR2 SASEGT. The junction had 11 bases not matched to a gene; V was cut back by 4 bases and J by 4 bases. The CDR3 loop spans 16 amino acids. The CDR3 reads CASSARQGTRSYGYTF. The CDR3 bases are TGTGCCAGCAGTGCGCGACAGGGGACGAGGAGCTATGGCTACACCTTC.

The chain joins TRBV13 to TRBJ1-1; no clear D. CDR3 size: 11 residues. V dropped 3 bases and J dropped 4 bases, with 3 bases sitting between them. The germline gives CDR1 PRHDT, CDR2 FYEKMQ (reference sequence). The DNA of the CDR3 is TGTGCCAGCAGCTTTCGCACTGAAGCTTTCTTT. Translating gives CASSFRTEAFF.

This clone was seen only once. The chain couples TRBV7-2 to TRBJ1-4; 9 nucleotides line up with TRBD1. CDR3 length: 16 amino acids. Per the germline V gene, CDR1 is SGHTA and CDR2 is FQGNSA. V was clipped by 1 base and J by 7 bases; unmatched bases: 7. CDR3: CASSLVPQGASEKLFF. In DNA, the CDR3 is TGTGCCAGCAGCTTAGTCCCACAGGGGGCGTCTGAAAAACTGTTTTTT.

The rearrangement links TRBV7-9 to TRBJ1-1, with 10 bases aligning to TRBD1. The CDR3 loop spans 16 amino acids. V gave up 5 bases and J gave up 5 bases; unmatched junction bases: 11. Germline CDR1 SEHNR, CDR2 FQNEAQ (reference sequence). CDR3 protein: CASSLGQGGRRTEAFF. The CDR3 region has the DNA TGTGCCAGCAGCCTCGGACAGGGGGGCCGACGTACTGAAGCTTTCTTT.

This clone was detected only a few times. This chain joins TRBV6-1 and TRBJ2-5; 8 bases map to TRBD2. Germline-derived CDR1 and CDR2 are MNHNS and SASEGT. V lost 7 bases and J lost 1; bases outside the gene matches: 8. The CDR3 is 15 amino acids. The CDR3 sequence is CASNPAGGPQETQYF. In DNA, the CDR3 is TGTGCCAGCAATCCGGCGGGAGGCCCCCAAGAGACCCAGTACTTC.

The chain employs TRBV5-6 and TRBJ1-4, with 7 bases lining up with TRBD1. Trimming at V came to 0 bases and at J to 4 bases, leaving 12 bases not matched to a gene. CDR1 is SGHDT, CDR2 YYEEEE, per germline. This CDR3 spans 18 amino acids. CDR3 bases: TGTGCCAGCAGCTTGGCCAGAGGGGGCGCTTGGGATAATGAAAAACTGTTTTTT. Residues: CASSLARGGAWDNEKLFF.

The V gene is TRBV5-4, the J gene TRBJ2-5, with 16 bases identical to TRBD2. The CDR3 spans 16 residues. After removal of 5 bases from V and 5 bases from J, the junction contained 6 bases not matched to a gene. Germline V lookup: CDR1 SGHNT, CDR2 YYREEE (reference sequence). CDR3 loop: CASSTGLAGGGETQYF. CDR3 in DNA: TGTGCCAGCAGTACGGGACTAGCGGGAGGGGGGGAGACCCAGTACTTC.

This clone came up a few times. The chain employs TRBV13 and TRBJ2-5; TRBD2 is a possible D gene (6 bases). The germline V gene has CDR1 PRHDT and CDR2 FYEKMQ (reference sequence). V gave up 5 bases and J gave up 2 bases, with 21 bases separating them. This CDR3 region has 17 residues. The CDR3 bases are TGTGCCAGCAGCCGTCTCGAAACTAGCCTGGAGCAAGAGACCCAGTACTTC. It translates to CASSRLETSLEQETQYF.

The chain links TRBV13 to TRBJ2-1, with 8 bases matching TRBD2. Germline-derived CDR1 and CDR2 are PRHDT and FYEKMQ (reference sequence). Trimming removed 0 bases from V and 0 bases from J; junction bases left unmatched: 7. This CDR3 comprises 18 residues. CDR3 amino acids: CASSLGGLGQSSYNEQFF. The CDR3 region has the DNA TGTGCCAGCAGCTTAGGGGGACTAGGACAAAGCTCCTACAATGAGCAGTTCTTC. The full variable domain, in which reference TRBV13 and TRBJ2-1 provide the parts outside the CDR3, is AAGVIQSPRHLIKEKRETATLKCYPIPRHDTVYWYQQGPGQDPQFLISFYEKMQSDKGSIPDRFSAQQFSDYHSELNMSSLELGDSALYFCASSLGGLGQSSYNEQFFGPGTRLTVL.

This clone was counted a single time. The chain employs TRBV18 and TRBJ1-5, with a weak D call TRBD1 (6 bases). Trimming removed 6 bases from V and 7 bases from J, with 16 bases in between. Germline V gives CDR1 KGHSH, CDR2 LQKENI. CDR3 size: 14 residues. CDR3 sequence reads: CASSTGAAGQPQHF. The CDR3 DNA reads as TGTGCCAGCTCCACGGGGGCAGCGGGGCAGCCCCAGCATTTT.

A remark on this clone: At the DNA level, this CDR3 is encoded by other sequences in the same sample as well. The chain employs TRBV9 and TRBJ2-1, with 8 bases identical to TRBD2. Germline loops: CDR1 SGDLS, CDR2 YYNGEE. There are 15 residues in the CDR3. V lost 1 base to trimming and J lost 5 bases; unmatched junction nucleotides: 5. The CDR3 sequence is CASSVSGTSNNEQFF. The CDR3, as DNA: TGTGCCAGCAGCGTATCCGGGACTAGTAACAATGAGCAGTTCTTC.

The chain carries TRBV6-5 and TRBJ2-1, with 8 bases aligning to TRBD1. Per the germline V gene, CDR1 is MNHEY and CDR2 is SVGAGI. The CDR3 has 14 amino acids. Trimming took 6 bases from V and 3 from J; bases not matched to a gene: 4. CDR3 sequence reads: CASSPQGVYNEQFF. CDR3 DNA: TGTGCCAGCAGCCCACAGGGGGTCTACAATGAGCAGTTCTTC.

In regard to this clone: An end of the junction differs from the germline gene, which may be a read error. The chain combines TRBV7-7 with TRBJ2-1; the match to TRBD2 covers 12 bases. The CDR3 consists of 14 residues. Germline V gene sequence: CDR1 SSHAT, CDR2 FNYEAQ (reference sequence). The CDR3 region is CASSLELAGGRQFF. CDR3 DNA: TGTGCTAGCAGCTTAGAGCTAGCGGGGGGGCGGCAGTTCTTC. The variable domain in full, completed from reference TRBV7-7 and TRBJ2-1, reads GAGVSQSPRYKVTKRGQDVTLRCDPISSHATLYWYQQALGQGPEFLTYFNYEAQPDKSGLPSDRFSAERPEGSISTLTIQRTEQRDSAMYRCASSLELAGGRQFFGPGTRLTVL.

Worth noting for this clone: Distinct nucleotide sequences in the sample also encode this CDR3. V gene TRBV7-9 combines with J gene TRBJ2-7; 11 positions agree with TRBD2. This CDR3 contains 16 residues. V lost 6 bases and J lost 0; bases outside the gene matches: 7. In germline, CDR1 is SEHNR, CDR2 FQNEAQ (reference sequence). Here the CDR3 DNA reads TGTGCCAGCAGTTTCCTCACTAGCGGGGGCTCCTACGAGCAGTACTTC. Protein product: CASSFLTSGGSYEQYF.

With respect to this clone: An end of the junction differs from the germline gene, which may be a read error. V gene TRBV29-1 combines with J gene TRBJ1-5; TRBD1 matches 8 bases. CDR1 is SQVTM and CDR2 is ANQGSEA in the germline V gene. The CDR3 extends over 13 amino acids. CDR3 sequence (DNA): TGCAGCGTTGAGGGGACAGGCAATCAGCCCCAGAATTTT. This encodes CSVEGTGNQPQNF.